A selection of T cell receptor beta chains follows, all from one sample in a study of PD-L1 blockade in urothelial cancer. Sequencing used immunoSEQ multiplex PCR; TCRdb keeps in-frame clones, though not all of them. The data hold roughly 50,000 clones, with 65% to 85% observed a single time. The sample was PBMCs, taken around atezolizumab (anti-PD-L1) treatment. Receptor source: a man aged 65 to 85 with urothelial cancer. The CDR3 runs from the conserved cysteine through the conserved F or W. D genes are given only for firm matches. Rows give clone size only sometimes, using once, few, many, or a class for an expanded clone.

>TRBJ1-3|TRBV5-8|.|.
TGTGCCAGCAGCCGCGGGCCCTCTGATGGAAACACCATATATTTT
CASSRGPSDGNTIYF
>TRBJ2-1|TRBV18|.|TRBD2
TGTGCCAGCTCACCGCCTAGCGGGAGCGATGAGCAGTTCTTC
CASSPPSGSDEQFF
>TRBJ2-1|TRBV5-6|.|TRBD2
TGTGCCAGCAGCTTGGGACTAGCAATCCGCGAGCAGTTCTTC
CASSLGLAIREQFF
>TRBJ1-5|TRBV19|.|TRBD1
TGTGCCAGTAGTATGAGGGCAGGGGGCGGCGGCAATCAGCCCCAGCATTTT
CASSMRAGGGGNQPQHF
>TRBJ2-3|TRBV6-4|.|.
TGTGCCAGCAGTCTGGGCGGAGGTGGCACAGATACGCAGTATTTT
CASSLGGGGTDTQYF
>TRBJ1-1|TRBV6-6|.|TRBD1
TGTGCCAGCGACAGGGGCCCCAACACTGAAGCTTTCTTT
CASDRGPNTEAFF
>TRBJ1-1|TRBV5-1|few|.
TGCGCCAGCAGCTTCCACATGAACACTGAAGCTTTCTTT
CASSFHMNTEAFF
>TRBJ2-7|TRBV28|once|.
TGTGCCAGCAGTTTCCCCAAAGTAACAGGGGGCTGGACTAGCGGCGGGCACGAGCAGTACTTC
CASSFPKVTGGWTSGGHEQYF
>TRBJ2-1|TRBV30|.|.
TGTGCCTGGACTCGTAGCGGATACTCCTACAATGAGCAGTTCTTC
CAWTRSGYSYNEQFF
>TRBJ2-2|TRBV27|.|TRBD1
TGTGCCAGTACGACAGGGGTGAAGGACACCGGGGAGCTGTTTTTT
CASTTGVKDTGELFF
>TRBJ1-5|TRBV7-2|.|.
TGTGCCAGCAGCTTAATGTACAATCAGCCCCAGCATTTT
CASSLMYNQPQHF
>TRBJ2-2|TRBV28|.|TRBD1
TGTGCCAGCAGTCCACCCGGACAGGAGAACACCGGGGAGCTGTTTTTT
CASSPPGQENTGELFF
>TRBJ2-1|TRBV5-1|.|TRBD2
TGCGCCAGCAGCTTGCTTGCGGGAGCTCAGGGCAATGAGCAGTTCTTC
CASSLLAGAQGNEQFF
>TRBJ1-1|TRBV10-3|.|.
TGTGCCATCAGTAATCTAGGGGGCACTGAAGCTTTCTTT
CAISNLGGTEAFF
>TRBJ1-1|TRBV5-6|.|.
TGTGCCAGCAGCAACCAGGGTTTCACTGAAGCTTTCTTT
CASSNQGFTEAFF
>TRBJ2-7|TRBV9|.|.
TGTGCCAGCAGCGTAGGGGCAGATTCCTACGAGCAGTACTTC
CASSVGADSYEQYF
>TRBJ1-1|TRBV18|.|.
TGTGCCAGCTCACCCGTCTGGATCAGACCCAGGGACACTGAAGCTTTCTTT
CASSPVWIRPRDTEAFF
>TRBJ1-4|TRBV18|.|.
TGTGCCAGCTCACTTGGACAGACAACTAATGAAAAACTGTTTTTT
CASSLGQTTNEKLFF
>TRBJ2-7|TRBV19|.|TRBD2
TGTGCCAGTAGTATAGATCTCGGGACTAGTTACGAGCAGTACTTC
CASSIDLGTSYEQYF
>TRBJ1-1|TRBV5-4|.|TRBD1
TGTGCCAGCAGCACGGGACAGGGGGAGACTGAAGCTTTCTTT
CASSTGQGETEAFF
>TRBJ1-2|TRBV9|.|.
TGTGCCAGCAGCGAAAGGGGGATGGAATATGGCTACACCTTC
CASSERGMEYGYTF
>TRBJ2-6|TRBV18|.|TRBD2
TGTGCCACTACTAGCGGGAGCTCTGGGGCCAACGTCCTGACTTTC
CATTSGSSGANVLTF
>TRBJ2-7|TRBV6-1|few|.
TGTGCCAGCAGTGAAGGGACACTTGACACCTACGAGCAGTACTTC
CASSEGTLDTYEQYF
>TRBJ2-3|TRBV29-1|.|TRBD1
TGCAGCGTCGGTGGGGGGACAGGATCCTCGGATACGCAGTATTTT
CSVGGGTGSSDTQYF
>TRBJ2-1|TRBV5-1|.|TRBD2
TGCGCCAGCAGCCCCGGGGGGTGGGCAGACAATGAGCAGTTCTTC
CASSPGGWADNEQFF
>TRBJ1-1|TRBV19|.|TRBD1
TGTGCCAGTAGGCCTGGGGAGGACAGGGGGCGAGGTGAAGCTTTCTTT
CASRPGEDRGRGEAFF
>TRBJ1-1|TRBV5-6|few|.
TGTGCCAGCAGCTTTATGGTTCTAGGGAGCACTGAAGCTTTCTTT
CASSFMVLGSTEAFF
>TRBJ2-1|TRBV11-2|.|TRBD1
TGTGCCAGCAGCTTCGGACAGGGGAAGTTCTTC
CASSFGQGKFF
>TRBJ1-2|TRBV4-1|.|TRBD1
TGCGCCAGCAGCCAAGATCGAGGCGGGACAGGGGGCGGCACCTTC
CASSQDRGGTGGGTF
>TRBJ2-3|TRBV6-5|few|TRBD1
TGTGCCAGCAGGGGGACAGGGGAAGATACGCAGTATTTT
CASRGTGEDTQYF
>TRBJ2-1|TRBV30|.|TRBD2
TGTGCCTGGAGAGTTCTGACTAGCGGGAGTGACAATGAGCAGTTCTTC
CAWRVLTSGSDNEQFF
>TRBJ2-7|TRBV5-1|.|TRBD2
TGCGCCAGCAGCTTTAGGGCGGGACGGGAGGGTTACGAGCAGTACTTC
CASSFRAGREGYEQYF
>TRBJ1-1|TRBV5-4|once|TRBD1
TGTGCCAGCAGCTTAGGACAGGGGATTCAGAGTGAAGCTTTCTTT
CASSLGQGIQSEAFF
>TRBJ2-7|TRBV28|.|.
TGTGCCAGCAACCGGGACTCCCATCCCCTCGAGCAGTACTTC
CASNRDSHPLEQYF
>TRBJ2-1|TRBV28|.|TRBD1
TGTGCCAGCAGGGACAGGGGGTTCTCAGGGTACAATGAGCAGTTCTTC
CASRDRGFSGYNEQFF